These 27 T cell receptor beta chains share one sample of origin, sequenced in a study of T cells in Graves' hyperthyroidism and ophthalmopathy. From RNA transcripts, TCR beta CDR3 regions were amplified. When the TCR CDR3 underwent first-round RT-PCR, the HTBI primer set was used. MiXCR, applied by TCRdb to the multiplex PCR reads, yields one record per CDR3 protein. The sample contains under 700,000 distinct CDR3 sequences, about half of which appear only once. Material: peripheral blood or thyroid tissue (not recorded which). The source is a woman younger than 35 with Graves' hyperthyroidism.

Remarks on this clonotype: A junction end diverges from the germline sequence, so it may reflect a read error. V and J are TRBV10-3 and TRBJ2-7, with D possibly matching TRBD2 (5 bases). Germline V gene lookup returns CDR1 ENHRY and CDR2 SYGVKD. This CDR3 is built from 11 residues. The CDR3 protein is CASSLDYEKYF. The CDR3 nucleotides read TGTGCCAGCAGTTTAGACTACGAGAAGTACTTC.

This clonotype has only one observation. The chain combines TRBV19 with TRBJ1-2, with 8 positions matching TRBD1. Germline V lookup: CDR1 LNHDA, CDR2 SQIVND (reference sequence). V lost 1 base to trimming and J lost 2 bases; unmatched junction nucleotides: 3. This CDR3 region has 15 residues. CDR3 bases: TGTGCCAGTAGTATAGGACAGGGGCGGAACTATGGCTACACCTTC. Its translation is CASSIGQGRNYGYTF.

This clonotype was counted a few times. The chain carries TRBV20-1 and TRBJ2-7; 9 bases match TRBD2. V shed 6 bases and J 5 bases; nucleotides not matched to a gene: 5. The CDR3 is made up of 12 amino acids. Germline V lookup: CDR1 DFQATT, CDR2 SNEGSKA (reference sequence). DNA for the CDR3: TGCAGTGCACTAGCGGGTACCCACGAGCAGTACTTC. Protein product: CSALAGTHEQYF.

This clonotype came up many times. The genes are TRBV7-2 and TRBJ2-7; D remains unclear. CDR1 and CDR2 from the germline V gene are SGHTA and FQGNSA. The CDR3 extends over 13 amino acids. V lost 3 bases, J lost 0 bases, and 6 bases lay in between. CDR3 nucleotide sequence: TGTGCCAGCAGCTTCGATAGCTCCTACGAGCAGTACTTC. Amino acids: CASSFDSSYEQYF. Looking up the rest from reference TRBV7-2 and TRBJ2-7 gives the full variable domain: GAGVSQSPSNKVTEKGKDVELRCDPISGHTALYWYRQSLGQGLEFLIYFQGNSAPDKSGLPSDRFSAERTGGSVSTLTIQRTQQEDSAVYLCASSFDSSYEQYFGPGTRLTVT.

This clonotype was detected a few times. The CDR3 sequence: CASSLRPEEKLFF. CDR3 coding DNA: TGTGCCAGCAGCTTGAGGCCGGAAGAAAAACTGTTTTTT. The rearrangement links TRBV7-9 to TRBJ1-4; no firm D call. Trimming removed 3 bases from V and 8 bases from J, with 10 bases in between. The CDR3 contains 13 residues. The germline V gene encodes CDR1 SEHNR and CDR2 FQNEAQ (reference sequence).

The genes are TRBV7-9 and TRBJ1-2; the D gene is possibly TRBD1 (5 bases). This CDR3 is 15 amino acids long. Trimming took off 4 bases at V and 0 bases at J, with 12 bases between the two ends. CDR1 and CDR2 (germline): SEHNR, FQNEAQ (reference sequence). For the CDR3, the DNA is TGTGCCAGCAGCTCCTACAGGAATTCTAACTATGGCTACACCTTC. Translation: CASSSYRNSNYGYTF.

The sample holds one count of this clonotype. The chain uses TRBV20-1 and TRBJ2-5, with 9 positions matching TRBD1. V dropped 6 bases and J dropped 3; count of bases not matched to a gene: 11. This CDR3 contains 15 residues. From germline, CDR1 is DFQATT and CDR2 SNEGSKA (reference sequence). As DNA, the CDR3 is TGCAGTGCGCATCGGGGGACAGGGATAAAAGAGACCCAGTACTTC. Its protein product is CSAHRGTGIKETQYF.

This clonotype was counted ten times or more. This chain uses TRBV24-1 with TRBJ1-2; 8 positions match TRBD1. The CDR3 consists of 14 residues. Germline CDR1 is KGHDR and CDR2 is SFDVKD. V was clipped by 4 bases and J by 6 bases; unmatched bases: 6. CDR3 sequence: CATSDRDRGDGYTF. In nucleotides, the CDR3 is TGTGCCACCAGTGACCGCGACAGGGGAGATGGCTACACCTTC.

As concerns this clonotype: The junction departs from the called germline gene at one end, perhaps through a read error. The V call is TRBV10-3, the J call TRBJ1-5; a weak D match, TRBD1 (6 bases). CDR1 is ENHRY and CDR2 is SYGVKD in the germline V gene. The CDR3 loop spans 14 amino acids. The DNA of the CDR3 is TGTGCCAGCAGTGCCCAGGGGCCAGATCAGCCCCAGCATTTT. Translated: CASSAQGPDQPQHF.

With respect to this clonotype: A read error may explain this, as a much larger clone is one base away. The chain recombines TRBV7-9 with TRBJ2-5; D uncertain. The CDR3 has 14 amino acids. Per the germline V gene, CDR1 is SEHNR and CDR2 is FQNEAQ (reference sequence). Here the CDR3 reads CASIPLGSEETQHF. CDR3 nucleotide sequence: TGTGCCAGCATCCCCCTTGGATCTGAAGAGACCCAGCACTTC. Supplemented by reference TRBV7-9 and TRBJ2-5, the full variable domain reads DTGVSQNPRHKITKRGQNVTFRCDPISEHNRLYWYRQTLGQGPEFLTYFQNEAQLEKSRLLSDRFSAERPKGSFSTLEIQRTEQGDSAMYLCASIPLGSEETQHFGPGTRLLVL.

The chain links TRBV7-2 to TRBJ1-2; tentatively, D is TRBD1 (5 bases). V was clipped by 11 bases and J by 6 bases, with 10 bases between them. Germline V gives CDR1 SGHTA, CDR2 FQGNSA. The CDR3 covers 10 residues. CDR3 region: CAAGAHGYTF. The CDR3 DNA reads as TGTGCCGCCGGGGCCCATGGCTACACCTTC.

This clonotype was recorded once. The CDR3 DNA sequence: TGTGCCAGCAGTCCCCCCAGTGGAAACACCTTC. Protein product: CASSPPSGNTF. The chain links TRBV2 to TRBJ1-2; D uncertain. The germline V gene has CDR1 SNHLY and CDR2 FYNNEI. The V end was cut by 5 bases, the J end by 12 bases, with 13 bases between. CDR3 length: 11 amino acids.

This clonotype was counted between two and nine times. The gene calls are TRBV9 and TRBJ1-4; D perhaps matches TRBD1 (6 bases). The CDR3 sequence is 15 residues long. Trimming stripped 2 bases from V and 7 bases from J, with 15 bases between. Germline CDR1 is SGDLS and CDR2 is YYNGEE. This CDR3 is CASSVGHAVSEKLFF. The CDR3 DNA sequence: TGTGCCAGCAGCGTGGGACACGCCGTCAGTGAAAAACTGTTTTTT.

A note on this clonotype: At one boundary the junction diverges from the germline segment, which might be a read error. This chain links TRBV5-1 with TRBJ2-5; unclear D gene. The CDR3 sequence is 12 residues long. Germline V gene data show CDR1 as SGHRS and CDR2 as YFSETQ. The CDR3 sequence: CASSTSQEAQYF. In nucleotides, the CDR3 is TGCGCCAGCAGCACATCTCAAGAGGCCCAGTACTTC.

This clonotype was counted many times. V usage is TRBV7-9 and J usage is TRBJ1-4; D unclear. The length of the CDR3 is 13 residues. V was shortened by 5 bases and J by 8 bases, with 12 bases between the two germline ends. CDR1 is SEHNR and CDR2 is FQNEAQ in the germline V gene (reference sequence). CDR3 coding DNA: TGTGCCAGCAGCCCCCTCTACAGAGAAAAACTGTTTTTT. Encoded protein: CASSPLYREKLFF.

This clonotype was counted once. In nucleotides, the CDR3 is TGCAGCAGTGAAGCGGAGGGGTGGAACTATGGCTACACCTTC. Protein sequence: CSSEAEGWNYGYTF. The chain is built from TRBV29-1 and TRBJ1-2; tentative D call: TRBD1 (5 bases). Between the trimmed V and J ends, which lost 8 bases and 2 bases, there was a span of 18 bases. CDR3 length equals 14 residues. Germline CDR1 reads SQVTM; CDR2 reads ANQGSEA. Variable domain in full (rest from reference TRBV29-1 and TRBJ1-2): SAVISQKPSRDICQRGTSLTIQCQVDSQVTMMFWYRQQPGQSLTLIATANQGSEATYESGFVIDKFPISRPNLTFSTLTVSNMSPEDSSIYLCSSEAEGWNYGYTFGSGTRLTVV.

The chain employs TRBV14 and TRBJ1-1; a possible D gene is TRBD1 (5 bases). Germline CDR1 SGHDN, CDR2 FVKESK. CDR3 size: 15 residues. Trimming left V 0 bases short and J 1 base short, with 9 bases between. CDR3 loop: CASSQEQGPNTEAFF. CDR3 DNA: TGTGCCAGCAGCCAAGAGCAGGGACCGAACACTGAAGCTTTCTTT.

The V gene is TRBV9, the J gene TRBJ2-7; 10 nucleotides agree with TRBD2. The CDR3 is 16 residues long. Germline CDR1 is SGDLS and CDR2 is YYNGEE. With V trimmed by 0 bases and J by 2 bases, 5 bases remained unmatched. The CDR3 nucleotides read TGTGCCAGCAGCGTAGTGGGGACTAGCGAGACCTACGAGCAGTACTTC. Residues: CASSVVGTSETYEQYF.

Many counts were recorded for this clonotype. The chain recombines TRBV25-1 with TRBJ1-1; D is unresolved. CDR3 length: 15 amino acids. Germline loops: CDR1 MGHDK, CDR2 SYGVNS. The V end lost 0 bases, the J end lost 7 bases, and 15 bases lay between the germline ends. CDR3 sequence: CASSEYMGSDGEAFF. The DNA of the CDR3 is TGTGCCAGCAGTGAATATATGGGGTCGGACGGTGAAGCTTTCTTT. The full variable domain, with the rest looked up from reference TRBV25-1 and TRBJ1-1, is EADIYQTPRYLVIGTGKKITLECSQTMGHDKMYWYQQDPGMELHLIHYSYGVNSTEKGDLSSESTVSRIRTEHFPLTLESARPSHTSQYLCASSEYMGSDGEAFFGQGTRLTVV.

The V and J genes are TRBV19 and TRBJ2-5, with 8 bases matching TRBD2. After removal of 8 bases from V and 3 bases from J, the junction contained 8 bases not matched to a gene. The germline V gene encodes CDR1 LNHDA and CDR2 SQIVND (reference sequence). The CDR3 totals 14 residues. As DNA, the CDR3 is TGTGCCAGTTATTCCGGGACTAGTGAAGAGACCCAGTACTTC. Amino acid sequence: CASYSGTSEETQYF.

The chain links TRBV2 to TRBJ1-4; D may be TRBD1 (5 bases). Germline V gene lookup returns CDR1 SNHLY and CDR2 FYNNEI. This CDR3 comprises 13 residues. Trimming left V 10 bases short and J 7 bases short, with 16 bases between. The CDR3 here is CATQNGRGEKLFF. CDR3 nucleotides: TGTGCCACCCAGAATGGGAGGGGTGAAAAACTGTTTTTT.

With regard to this clonotype: A read error may explain this, as a much larger clone is one base away. The chain links TRBV24-1 to TRBJ1-5; D is undetermined. Between the trimmed V and J ends, which lost 11 bases and 5 bases, there was a span of 12 bases. This CDR3 has 12 amino acids. The germline gives CDR1 KGHDR, CDR2 SFDVKD. As DNA, the CDR3 is TGTGCCATCGCAGGAGGATATCAGCCCCAGCATTTT. Residues: CAIAGGYQPQHF.

This clonotype was seen a few times. The rearrangement uses TRBV15 and TRBJ1-5; no clear D. CDR3 size: 16 residues. Trimming shortened V by 0 bases and J by 0 bases, and 9 bases separated the two germline ends. Germline V gene lookup returns CDR1 LNHNV and CDR2 YYDKDF (reference sequence). In nucleotides, the CDR3 is TGTGCCACCAGCAGAGATCTATGGGATAGCAATCAGCCCCAGCATTTT. As protein: CATSRDLWDSNQPQHF.

Ten or more counts support this clonotype. This sequence joins TRBV25-1 and TRBJ1-1; D gene uncertain. The germline V gene encodes CDR1 MGHDK and CDR2 SYGVNS. Deletions cut 6 bases from V and 1 base from J, with 6 bases between. The CDR3 runs to 12 residues. The CDR3 spells CASRRGNTEAFF. The CDR3 coding sequence is TGTGCCAGCAGACGGGGGAACACTGAAGCTTTCTTT. The full variable domain, rest sourced from reference TRBV25-1 and TRBJ1-1, is EADIYQTPRYLVIGTGKKITLECSQTMGHDKMYWYQQDPGMELHLIHYSYGVNSTEKGDLSSESTVSRIRTEHFPLTLESARPSHTSQYLCASRRGNTEAFFGQGTRLTVV.

This clonotype was recorded only once. The chain is built from TRBV14 and TRBJ1-1, with no clear D. CDR1 and CDR2 (germline): SGHDN, FVKESK. The V gene lost 3 bases and the J gene lost 5 bases, with 4 bases spanning the gap. The CDR3 sequence is 11 residues long. CDR3 in amino acids: CASSQETEAFF. For the CDR3, the DNA is TGTGCCAGCAGCCAGGAGACTGAAGCTTTCTTT.

The chain uses TRBV2 and TRBJ1-1, with D perhaps matching TRBD1 (5 bases). V lost 5 bases to trimming and J lost 11 bases, with 12 bases between them. Germline V CDR1 and CDR2: SNHLY, FYNNEI. There are 11 residues in the CDR3. CDR3 residues: CASSLRAGAFF. DNA for the CDR3: TGTGCCAGCAGTTTAAGGGCAGGGGCTTTCTTT. The variable domain in full, completed from reference TRBV2 and TRBJ1-1, reads EPEVTQTPSHQVTQMGQEVILRCVPISNHLYFYWYRQILGQKVEFLVSFYNNEISEKSEIFDDQFSVERPDGSNFTLKIRSTKLEDSAMYFCASSLRAGAFFGQGTRLTVV.

The rearrangement links TRBV7-6 to TRBJ1-1; 8 bases map to TRBD1. J was trimmed by 7 bases and V by 11 bases; bases with no gene match: 9. The CDR3 runs 12 residues. Germline CDR1 SGHVS, CDR2 FNYEAQ. CDR3 DNA sequence: TGTGCCTGGAGTGTTGACAGGGGTGAAGCTTTCTTT. This codes for CAWSVDRGEAFF.